The text below deals with one T cell receptor beta chain. About 10^5 TCR templates were measured in each sample. Sequencing used immunoSEQ multiplex PCR; TCRdb keeps in-frame clones, though not all of them. Among some 90,000 clones listed, approximately 90% were seen once. This record comes from a study of siplizumab effects on memory and regulatory T cells. V shed 5 bases, J shed 0 bases, and the junction held 6 bases outside the gene matches. Looked up from germline, CDR1 is MNHNY and CDR2 is SVGAGI (reference sequence). The length of the CDR3 is 15 residues. This chain connects TRBV6-6 to TRBJ1-2, with 7 bases matching TRBD1. Source material: CD4+ T cells sorted from blood. The receptor was derived from a human donor in good health. The CDR3: CASSHWDRANYGYTF. DNA for the CDR3: TGTGCCAGCAGTCACTGGGACAGAGCTAACTATGGCTACACCTTC.